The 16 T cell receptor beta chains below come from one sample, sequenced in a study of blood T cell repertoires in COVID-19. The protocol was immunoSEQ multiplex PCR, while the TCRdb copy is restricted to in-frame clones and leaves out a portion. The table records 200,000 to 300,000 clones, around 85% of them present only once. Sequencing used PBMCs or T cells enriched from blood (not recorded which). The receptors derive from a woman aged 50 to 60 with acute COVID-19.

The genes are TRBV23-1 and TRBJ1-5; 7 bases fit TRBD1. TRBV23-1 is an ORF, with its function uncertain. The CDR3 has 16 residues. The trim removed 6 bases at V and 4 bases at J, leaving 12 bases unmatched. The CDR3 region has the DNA TGCGCCAGCAGCCGTGGACAGGCCGCCCTTAATCAGCCCCAGCATTTT. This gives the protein CASSRGQAALNQPQHF.

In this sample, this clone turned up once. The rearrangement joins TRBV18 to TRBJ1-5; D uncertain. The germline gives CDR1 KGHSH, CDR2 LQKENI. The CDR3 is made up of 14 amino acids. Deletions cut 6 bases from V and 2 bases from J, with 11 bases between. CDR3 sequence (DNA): TGTGCCAGCTCGCTGGCCGGGGGCAATCAGCCCCAGCATTTT. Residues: CASSLAGGNQPQHF.

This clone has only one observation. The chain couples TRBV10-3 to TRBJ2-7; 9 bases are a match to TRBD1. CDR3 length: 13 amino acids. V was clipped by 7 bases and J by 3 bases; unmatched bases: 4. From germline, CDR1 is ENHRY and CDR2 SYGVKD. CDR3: CAIMGQGYYEQYF. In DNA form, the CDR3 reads TGTGCCATCATGGGACAGGGATACTACGAGCAGTACTTC.

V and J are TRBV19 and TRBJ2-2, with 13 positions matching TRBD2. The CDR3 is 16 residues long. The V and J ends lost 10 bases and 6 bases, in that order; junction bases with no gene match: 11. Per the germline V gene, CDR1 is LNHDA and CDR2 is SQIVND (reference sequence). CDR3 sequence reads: CATKRTSGGQPGELFF. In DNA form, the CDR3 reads TGTGCCACAAAGAGGACTAGCGGGGGACAACCCGGGGAGCTGTTTTTT.

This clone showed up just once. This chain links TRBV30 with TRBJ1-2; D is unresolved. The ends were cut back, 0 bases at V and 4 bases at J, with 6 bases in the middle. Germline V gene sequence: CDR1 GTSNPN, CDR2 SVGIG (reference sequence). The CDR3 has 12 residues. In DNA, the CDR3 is TGTGCCTGGAGTGTCATGTCCTATGGCTACACCTTC. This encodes CAWSVMSYGYTF.

The CDR3 DNA sequence: TGTGCCAGCAGCCAGGCGACAGGGATACAGACCCAGTACTTC. Translating it yields CASSQATGIQTQYF. The chain is built from TRBV3-1 (or the pseudogene TRBV3-2) and TRBJ2-5; 7 nucleotides line up with TRBD1. CDR1 LGHDT and CDR2 YNNKEL come from the germline V gene (reference sequence). There are 14 residues in the CDR3. V trimming: 3 bases; J trimming: 6 bases; junction bases outside the gene matches: 7.

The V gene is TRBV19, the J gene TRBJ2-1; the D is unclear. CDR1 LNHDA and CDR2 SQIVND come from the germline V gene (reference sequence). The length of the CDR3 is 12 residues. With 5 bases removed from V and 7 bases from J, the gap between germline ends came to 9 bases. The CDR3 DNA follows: TGTGCCAGTAGTGGTGGCTGGAATGAGCAGTTCTTC. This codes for CASSGGWNEQFF.

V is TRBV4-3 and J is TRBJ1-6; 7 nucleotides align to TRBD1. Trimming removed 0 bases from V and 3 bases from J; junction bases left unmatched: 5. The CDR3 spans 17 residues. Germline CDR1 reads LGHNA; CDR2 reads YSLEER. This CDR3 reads CASSQETGASYNSPLHF. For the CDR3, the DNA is TGCGCCAGCAGCCAAGAAACAGGGGCCAGCTATAATTCACCCCTCCACTTT.

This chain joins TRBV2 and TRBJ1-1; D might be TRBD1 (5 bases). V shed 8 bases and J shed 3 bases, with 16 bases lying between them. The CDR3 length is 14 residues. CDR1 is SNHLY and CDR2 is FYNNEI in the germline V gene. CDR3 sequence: CASLAGPVDTEAFF. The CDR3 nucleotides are TGTGCCAGCCTGGCGGGACCCGTTGACACTGAAGCTTTCTTT.

The CDR3 reads CASSVGNPSTDTQYF. The DNA of the CDR3 is TGTGCCAGTAGTGTCGGTAATCCTAGCACAGATACGCAGTATTTT. V and J are TRBV19 and TRBJ2-3; D is ambiguous. Germline-derived CDR1 and CDR2 are LNHDA and SQIVND (reference sequence). This CDR3 comprises 15 residues. Trimming shortened V by 5 bases and J by 0 bases, and 12 bases separated the two germline ends.

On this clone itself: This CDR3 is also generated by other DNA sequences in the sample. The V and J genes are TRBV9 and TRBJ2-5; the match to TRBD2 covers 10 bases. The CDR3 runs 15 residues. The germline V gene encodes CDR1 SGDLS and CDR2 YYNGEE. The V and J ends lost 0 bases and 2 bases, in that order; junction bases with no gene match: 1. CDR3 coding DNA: TGTGCCAGCAGCGTAGAAGCGGGGGGGCAAGAGACCCAGTACTTC. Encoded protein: CASSVEAGGQETQYF.

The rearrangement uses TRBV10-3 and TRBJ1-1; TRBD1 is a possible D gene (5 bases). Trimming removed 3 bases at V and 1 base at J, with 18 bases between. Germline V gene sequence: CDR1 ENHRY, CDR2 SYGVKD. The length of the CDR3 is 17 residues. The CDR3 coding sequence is TGTGCCATCAGTGACTGGTCTGGCAGGGCTACGAACACTGAAGCTTTCTTT. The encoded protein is CAISDWSGRATNTEAFF.

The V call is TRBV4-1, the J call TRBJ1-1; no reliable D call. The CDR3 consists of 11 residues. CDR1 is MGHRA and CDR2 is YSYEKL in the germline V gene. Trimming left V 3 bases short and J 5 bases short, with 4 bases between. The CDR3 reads CASSHQTEAFF. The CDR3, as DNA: TGCGCCAGCAGCCATCAGACTGAAGCTTTCTTT.

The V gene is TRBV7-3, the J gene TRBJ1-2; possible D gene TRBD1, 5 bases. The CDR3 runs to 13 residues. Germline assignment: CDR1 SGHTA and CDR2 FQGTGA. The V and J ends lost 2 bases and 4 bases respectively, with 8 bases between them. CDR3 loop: CASSLGATYGYTF. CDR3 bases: TGTGCCAGCAGCTTAGGGGCAACCTATGGCTACACCTTC.

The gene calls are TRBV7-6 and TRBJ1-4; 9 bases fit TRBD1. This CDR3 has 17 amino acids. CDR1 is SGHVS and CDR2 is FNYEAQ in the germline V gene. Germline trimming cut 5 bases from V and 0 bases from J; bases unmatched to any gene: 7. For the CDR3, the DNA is TGTGCCAGCAGCATTGGACAGGGGATGGCAACTAATGAAAAACTGTTTTTT. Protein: CASSIGQGMATNEKLFF.

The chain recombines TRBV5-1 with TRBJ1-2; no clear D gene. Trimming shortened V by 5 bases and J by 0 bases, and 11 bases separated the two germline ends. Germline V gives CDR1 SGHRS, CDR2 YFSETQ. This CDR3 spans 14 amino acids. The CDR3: CASSPRLANYGYTF. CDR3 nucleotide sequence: TGCGCCAGCAGTCCCCGATTAGCTAACTATGGCTACACCTTC. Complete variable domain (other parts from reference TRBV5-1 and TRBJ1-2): KAGVTQTPRYLIKTRGQQVTLSCSPISGHRSVSWYQQTPGQGLQFLFEYFSETQRNKGNFPGRFSGRQFSNSRSEMNVSTLELGDSALYLCASSPRLANYGYTFGSGTRLTVV.